This T cell receptor (beta chain) came from a study of blood T cell repertoires in COVID-19. V was shortened by 8 bases and J by 7 bases, with 14 bases between the two germline ends. Germline CDR1 is LGHDT and CDR2 is YNNKEL (reference sequence). CDR3 length: 13 residues. The repertoire was sequenced with immunoSEQ multiplex PCR; TCRdb's copy has only in-frame clones and lacks some. This table has around 190,000 clones, 87% appearing once. The sequenced sample was PBMCs or T cells enriched from blood (not recorded which). The chain recombines TRBV3-1 (or the pseudogene TRBV3-2) with TRBJ2-2; no definite D call. The TCR was taken from a man aged 18 to 30 with acute COVID-19. CDR3 DNA sequence: TGTGCCAGCTTGAGTAGTCTTCACGGGGAGCTGTTTTTT. It translates to CASLSSLHGELFF.